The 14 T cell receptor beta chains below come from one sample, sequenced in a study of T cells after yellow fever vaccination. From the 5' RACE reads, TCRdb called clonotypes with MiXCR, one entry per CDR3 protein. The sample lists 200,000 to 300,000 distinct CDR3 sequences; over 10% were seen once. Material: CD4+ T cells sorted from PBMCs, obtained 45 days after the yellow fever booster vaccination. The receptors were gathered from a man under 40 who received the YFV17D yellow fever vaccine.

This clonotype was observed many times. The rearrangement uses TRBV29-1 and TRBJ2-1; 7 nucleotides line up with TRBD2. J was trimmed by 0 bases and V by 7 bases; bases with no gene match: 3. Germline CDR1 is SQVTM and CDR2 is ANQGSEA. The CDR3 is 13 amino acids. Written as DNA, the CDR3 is TGCAGCGCCGGGAGGAGCTCCTACAATGAGCAGTTCTTC. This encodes CSAGRSSYNEQFF.

CDR3 nucleotides: TGTGCCACCAGCAGAGGGACAGGCACAGATACGCAGTATTTT. It is translated as CATSRGTGTDTQYF. This rearrangement joins TRBV15 to TRBJ2-3; perhaps TRBD1 as D (6 bases). CDR1 LNHNV and CDR2 YYDKDF come from the germline V gene (reference sequence). The CDR3 length is 14 residues. Trimming pared 1 base from V and 1 base from J, leaving 6 bases between.

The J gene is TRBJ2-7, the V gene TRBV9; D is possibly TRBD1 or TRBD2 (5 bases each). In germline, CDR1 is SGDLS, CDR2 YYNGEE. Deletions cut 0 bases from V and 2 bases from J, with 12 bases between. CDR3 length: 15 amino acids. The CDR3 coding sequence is TGTGCCAGCAGCGTAGCTGGACGGGGCGCCTACGAGCAGTACTTC. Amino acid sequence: CASSVAGRGAYEQYF.

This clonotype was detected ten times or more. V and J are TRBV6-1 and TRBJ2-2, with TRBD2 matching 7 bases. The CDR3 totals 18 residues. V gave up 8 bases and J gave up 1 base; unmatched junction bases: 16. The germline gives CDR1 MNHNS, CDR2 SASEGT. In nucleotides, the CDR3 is TGTGCCAGCCTCCACACTTTGGGCGGGAGCCAGAACACCGGGGAGCTGTTTTTT. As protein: CASLHTLGGSQNTGELFF.

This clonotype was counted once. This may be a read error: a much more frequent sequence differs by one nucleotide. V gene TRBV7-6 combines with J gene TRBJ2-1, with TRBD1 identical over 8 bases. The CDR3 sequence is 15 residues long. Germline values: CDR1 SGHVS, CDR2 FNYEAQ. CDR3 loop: CASSGGQGGYNVQFF. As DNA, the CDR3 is TGTGCCAGCAGCGGTGGACAGGGCGGCTACAATGTGCAGTTCTTC.

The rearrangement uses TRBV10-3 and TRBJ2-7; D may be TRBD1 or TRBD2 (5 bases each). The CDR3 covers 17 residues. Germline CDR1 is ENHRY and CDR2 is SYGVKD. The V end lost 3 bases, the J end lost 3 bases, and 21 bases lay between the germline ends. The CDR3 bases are TGTGCCATCAGTGATTTGGTCGAGGGCCCCCAGGGCTACGAGCAGTACTTC. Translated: CAISDLVEGPQGYEQYF.

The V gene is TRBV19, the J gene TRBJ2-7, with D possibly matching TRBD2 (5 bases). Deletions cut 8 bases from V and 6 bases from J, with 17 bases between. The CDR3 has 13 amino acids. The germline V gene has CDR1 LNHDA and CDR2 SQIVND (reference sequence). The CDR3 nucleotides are TGTGCCAGTGGAGGTCTAGTGATGGGCGAGCAGTACTTC. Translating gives CASGGLVMGEQYF. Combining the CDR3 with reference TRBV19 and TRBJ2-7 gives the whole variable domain DGGITQSPKYLFRKEGQNVTLSCEQNLNHDAMYWYRQDPGQGLRLIYYSQIVNDFQKGDIAEGYSVSREKKESFPLTVTSAQKNPTAFYLCASGGLVMGEQYFGPGTRLTVT.

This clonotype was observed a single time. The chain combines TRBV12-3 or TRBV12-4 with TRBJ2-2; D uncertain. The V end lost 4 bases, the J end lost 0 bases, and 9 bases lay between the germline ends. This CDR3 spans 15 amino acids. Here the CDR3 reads CASSWATTNTGELFF. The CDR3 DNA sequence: TGTGCCAGCAGTTGGGCCACAACGAACACCGGGGAGCTGTTTTTT.

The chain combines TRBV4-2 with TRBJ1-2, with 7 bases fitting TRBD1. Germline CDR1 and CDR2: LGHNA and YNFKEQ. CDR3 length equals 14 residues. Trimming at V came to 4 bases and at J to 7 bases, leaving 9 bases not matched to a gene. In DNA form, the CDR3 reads TGTGCCAGCAGCCCTAGCTCGGGACAGTCTGGCTACACCTTC. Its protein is CASSPSSGQSGYTF.

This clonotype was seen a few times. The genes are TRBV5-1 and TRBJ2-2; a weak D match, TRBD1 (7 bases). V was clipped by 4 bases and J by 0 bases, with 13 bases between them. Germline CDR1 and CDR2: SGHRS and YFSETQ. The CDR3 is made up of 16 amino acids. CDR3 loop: CASSKGGTANTGELFF. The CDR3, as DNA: TGCGCCAGCAGCAAAGGCGGGACAGCGAACACCGGGGAGCTGTTTTTT.

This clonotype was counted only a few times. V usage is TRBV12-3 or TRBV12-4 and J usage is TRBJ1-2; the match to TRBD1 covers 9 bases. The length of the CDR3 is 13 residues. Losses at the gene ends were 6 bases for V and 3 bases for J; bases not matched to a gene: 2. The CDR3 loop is CASRGTGHYGYTF. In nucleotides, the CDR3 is TGTGCCAGCAGGGGGACAGGGCACTATGGCTACACCTTC.

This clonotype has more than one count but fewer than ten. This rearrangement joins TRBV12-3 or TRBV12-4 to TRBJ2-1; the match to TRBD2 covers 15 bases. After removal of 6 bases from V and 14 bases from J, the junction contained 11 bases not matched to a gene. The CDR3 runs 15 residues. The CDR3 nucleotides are TGTGCCAGCAGACCGCCGGGACTAGCGGGAGGAAAGGAGTTCTTC. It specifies CASRPPGLAGGKEFF.

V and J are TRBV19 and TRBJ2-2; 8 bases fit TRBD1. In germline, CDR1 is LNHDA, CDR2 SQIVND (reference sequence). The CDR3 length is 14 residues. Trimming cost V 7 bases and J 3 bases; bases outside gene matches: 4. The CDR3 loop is CASTDRGDTGELFF. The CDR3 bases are TGTGCCAGTACCGACAGGGGCGACACCGGGGAGCTGTTTTTT.

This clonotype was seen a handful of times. CDR3 sequence reads: CASSSPTGAGEKLFF. CDR3 in DNA: TGTGCCAGCAGTTCGCCAACAGGGGCAGGTGAAAAACTGTTTTTT. This chain uses TRBV28 with TRBJ1-4; 7 bases are a match to TRBD1. The CDR3 has 15 amino acids. V was pared by 4 bases and J by 7 bases, with 9 bases of the junction left unmatched. From germline, CDR1 is MDHEN and CDR2 SYDVKM.